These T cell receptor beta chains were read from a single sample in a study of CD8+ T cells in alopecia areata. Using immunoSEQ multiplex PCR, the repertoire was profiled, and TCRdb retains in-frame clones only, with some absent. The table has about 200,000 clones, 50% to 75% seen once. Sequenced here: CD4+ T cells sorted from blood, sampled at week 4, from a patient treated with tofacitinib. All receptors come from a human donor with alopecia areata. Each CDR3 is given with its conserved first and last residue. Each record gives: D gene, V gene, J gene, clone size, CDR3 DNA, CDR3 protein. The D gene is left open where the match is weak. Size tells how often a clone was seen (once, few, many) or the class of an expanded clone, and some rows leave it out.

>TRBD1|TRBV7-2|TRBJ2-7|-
TGTGCCAGCAGTCAGGGACAGATTTCCTACGAGCAGTACTTC
CASSQGQISYEQYF
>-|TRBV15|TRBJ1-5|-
TGTGCCACCAGCAGAGGGGCAGGGGAGGAGCCCCAGCATTTT
CATSRGAGEEPQHF
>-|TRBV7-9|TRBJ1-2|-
TGTGCCAGCAGCCGCGATGGACAGACCTTTCTGCATGGCTACACCTTC
CASSRDGQTFLHGYTF
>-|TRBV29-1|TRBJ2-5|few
TGCAGTCTTTCCGGTCGTCCCTACCGAGAGACCCAGTACTTC
CSLSGRPYRETQYF
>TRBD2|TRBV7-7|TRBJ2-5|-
TGTGCTAGCAGCCTCGGACTAGCGGGGATTCAAGAGACCCAGTACTTC
CASSLGLAGIQETQYF
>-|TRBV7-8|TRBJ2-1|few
TGTGCCAGCAGCTTATATGAGACTGGCTACAATGAGCAGTTCTTC
CASSLYETGYNEQFF
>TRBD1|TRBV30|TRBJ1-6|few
TGTGCCTGGAGTGGAAGACAGGGGGATTCACCCCTCCACTTT
CAWSGRQGDSPLHF
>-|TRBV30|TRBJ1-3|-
TGTGCCTGGAGTGTACGGTGGGAGGGGGATTTCTCTGGAAACACCATATATTTT
CAWSVRWEGDFSGNTIYF
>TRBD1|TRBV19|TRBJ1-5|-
TGTGCCAGTAAAGGGGACAGGGACAATCAGCCCCAGCATTTT
CASKGDRDNQPQHF
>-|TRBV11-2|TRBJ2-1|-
TGTGCCAGCAGCTTGGGACGGAACAATGAGCAGTTCTTC
CASSLGRNNEQFF
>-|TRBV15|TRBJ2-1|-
TGTGCCACCAGCGCCTGGGGGGCGGGGGACAATGAGCAGTTCTTC
CATSAWGAGDNEQFF
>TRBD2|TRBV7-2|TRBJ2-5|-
TGTGCCAGCAGCCCCCGACTAGCGGGGGGGCGGGAGACCCAGTACTTC
CASSPRLAGGRETQYF
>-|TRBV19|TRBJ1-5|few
TGTGCCAGTAGTTTCTTGGATCAGCCCCAGCATTTT
CASSFLDQPQHF
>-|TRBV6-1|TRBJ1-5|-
TGTGCCAGCAGTGAGCGGGGGGGGAGCAATCAGCCCCAGCATTTT
CASSERGGSNQPQHF
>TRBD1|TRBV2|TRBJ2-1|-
TGTGCCAGCAGCGAACAGGGGTTGTATGAGCAGTTCTTC
CASSEQGLYEQFF
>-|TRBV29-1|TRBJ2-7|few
TGCAGCGTTCAATACGGGGCGGAAAAATCCTACGAGCAGTACTTC
CSVQYGAEKSYEQYF
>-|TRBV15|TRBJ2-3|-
TGTGCCACCAGCAGAGACCTAGGGGCAGATACGCAGTATTTT
CATSRDLGADTQYF
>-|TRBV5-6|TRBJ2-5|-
TGTGCCAGCAGCCGAGCGGGTATCCAAGAGACCCAGTACTTC
CASSRAGIQETQYF
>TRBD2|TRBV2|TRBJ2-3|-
TGTGCCAACCAGCGGGGGCCCACGGGGACGCAGTATTTT
CANQRGPTGTQYF
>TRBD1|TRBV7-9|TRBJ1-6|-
TGTGCCAGCAGCGTCGGGACAGCTAATTCACCCCTCCACTTT
CASSVGTANSPLHF
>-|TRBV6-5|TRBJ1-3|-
TGTGCCAGCACCAAAGGGACAACTGGAAACACCATATATTTT
CASTKGTTGNTIYF
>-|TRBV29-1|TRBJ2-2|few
TGCAGCGTTGCGAAGGGGGCCGGGGAGCTGTTTTTT
CSVAKGAGELFF
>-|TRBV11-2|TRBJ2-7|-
TGTGCCAGCAGCTTAGATGCAGGCTACGAGCAGTACTTC
CASSLDAGYEQYF
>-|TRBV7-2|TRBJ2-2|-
TGTGCCAGCAGCCGAGGCGACACCGGGGAGCTGTTTTTT
CASSRGDTGELFF
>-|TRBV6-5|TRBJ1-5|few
TGTGCCAGCAGTTACCGGGACACTTCGAATCAGCCCCAGCATTTT
CASSYRDTSNQPQHF
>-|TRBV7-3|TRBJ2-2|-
TGTGCCAGCAGCTTATACGGGTCCACCGGGGAGCTGTTTTTT
CASSLYGSTGELFF
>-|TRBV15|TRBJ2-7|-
TGTGCCACCAGCAGAGATGTAGGTTACGAGCAGTACTTC
CATSRDVGYEQYF
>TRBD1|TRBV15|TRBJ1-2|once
TGTGCCACCAGCAGAGGGGACAGGAACTATGGCTACACCTTC
CATSRGDRNYGYTF
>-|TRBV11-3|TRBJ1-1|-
TGTGCCAGCAGCTTAGGGCCGGGACAAGAGGCTTTCTTT
CASSLGPGQEAFF
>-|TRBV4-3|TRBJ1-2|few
TGCGCCAGCAGCCAAGATGTGGCAGTTCCTAACTATGGCTACACCTTC
CASSQDVAVPNYGYTF
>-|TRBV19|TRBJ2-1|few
TGTGCCAGTAGTATTCGGGGGCCCCCGGAGCAGTTCTTC
CASSIRGPPEQFF
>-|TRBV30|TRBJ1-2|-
TGTGCCTGGAGTGTAGGGGCCACCACGGAGGGCTACACCTTC
CAWSVGATTEGYTF
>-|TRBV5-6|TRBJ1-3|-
TGTGCCAGCAGCTCCAAGAGGGGTGGAAACACCATATATTTT
CASSSKRGGNTIYF
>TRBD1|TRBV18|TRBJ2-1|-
TGTGCCAGCTCACCACCGGGACAGGGGCGCAATGAGCAGTTCTTC
CASSPPGQGRNEQFF
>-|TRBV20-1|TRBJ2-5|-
TGCAGTGCTAGTACAGAAGAGACCCAGTACTTC
CSASTEETQYF
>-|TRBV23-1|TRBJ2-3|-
TGCGCCAGCAGTTATCAGAAGACAGATACGCAGTATTTT
CASSYQKTDTQYF
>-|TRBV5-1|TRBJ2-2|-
TGCGCCAGCAGCTTGGAGGTGGGCCGAAACACCGGGGAGCTGTTTTTT
CASSLEVGRNTGELFF
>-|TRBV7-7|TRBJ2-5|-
TGTGCTAGCAGCTCCCGATCAGGAGGCGAAGAGACCCAGTACTTC
CASSSRSGGEETQYF
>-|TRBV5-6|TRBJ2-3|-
TGTGCCAGCAGCTTACGGTCGAACCCCAGCACAGATACGCAGTATTTT
CASSLRSNPSTDTQYF
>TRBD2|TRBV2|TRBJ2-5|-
TGTGCCAGCAGTCTAGCGGGGGTAGAGACCCAGTACTTC
CASSLAGVETQYF
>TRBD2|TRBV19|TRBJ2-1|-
TGTGCCAGTAGTATCCAGCGGGGGAACAATGAGCAGTTCTTC
CASSIQRGNNEQFF
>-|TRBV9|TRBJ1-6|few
TGTGCCAGCAGCGCCGAGGGTGGCTCCTATAATTCACCCCTCCACTTT
CASSAEGGSYNSPLHF
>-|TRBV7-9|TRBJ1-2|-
TGTGCCAGCACCCTAGCGGACCTCCTCGGCTACACCTTC
CASTLADLLGYTF
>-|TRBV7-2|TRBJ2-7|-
TGTGCCAGCACCCAAGGCGCGCTATACGAGCAGTACTTC
CASTQGALYEQYF
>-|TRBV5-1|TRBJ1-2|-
TGCGCCAGCAGCTTGGGTTCGGGCAGCGACGGCTACACCTTC
CASSLGSGSDGYTF
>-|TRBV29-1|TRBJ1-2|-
TGCAGCGTTAGCGCAGGCGATGGCTACACCTTC
CSVSAGDGYTF
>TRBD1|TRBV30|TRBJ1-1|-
TGTGCCTGGAGTGACGGGACAGGGAAAGCTTTCTTT
CAWSDGTGKAFF
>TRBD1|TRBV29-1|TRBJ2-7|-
TGCAGCGTCCAAGGGGGCTATAGCTCCTACGAGCAGTACTTC
CSVQGGYSSYEQYF
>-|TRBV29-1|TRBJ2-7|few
TGCAGCGTGGAACAGCGTAGAGGCGCCGAGCAGTACTTC
CSVEQRRGAEQYF
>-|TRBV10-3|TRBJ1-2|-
TGTGCCATCAGCCACCGGGCCGAGGACGGCTACACCTTC
CAISHRAEDGYTF